Each of the 21 T cell receptor beta chains below was sequenced from the same sample in a study of beta chain features in type 1 diabetes. The antigens for these receptors are not known. Study outcomes and limitations: Shortening of TCRB CDR3s, moderate but significant, appeared in all four CD4+ subsets of Type 1 diabetes patients.

Expressed TCRB transcripts were sequenced, since all the RNA that had been isolated was reverse transcribed. Sequencing used immunoSEQ multiplex PCR; TCRdb keeps in-frame clones, though not all of them. The sample holds a few hundred thousand clones, about 20% seen once. The sample was naive CD4+ T cells from blood. The receptors were gathered from a woman between 40 and 50 years old with type 1 diabetes.

In its sample, this clone was seen a few times. The genes are TRBV29-1 and TRBJ2-1, with D possibly matching TRBD1 (5 bases). V lost 3 bases and J lost 6, with 21 bases in between. The CDR3 is 16 amino acids. The germline V gene encodes CDR1 SQVTM and CDR2 ANQGSEA. CDR3 sequence (DNA): TGCAGCGTTGAGCGGAACAGGAAAAAAAGAGGCAATGAGCAGTTCTTC. Residues: CSVERNRKKRGNEQFF.

The chain couples TRBV6-6 to TRBJ2-7; TRBD1 might be the D (7 bases). V was shortened by 4 bases and J by 2 bases, with 15 bases between the two germline ends. Germline V CDR1 and CDR2: MNHNY, SVGAGI (reference sequence). The CDR3 has 15 amino acids. The CDR3 region is CASSSRTGGAYEQYF. CDR3 nucleotides: TGTGCCAGCAGTTCTAGGACAGGCGGGGCCTACGAGCAGTACTTC.

CDR3 amino acids: CASSQDRVGEQYF. CDR3 nucleotides: TGTGCCAGCAGCCAGGACAGGGTGGGCGAGCAGTACTTC. The chain employs TRBV7-2 and TRBJ2-7; TRBD1 aligns across 8 bases. The CDR3 has 13 amino acids. Germline V gene sequence: CDR1 SGHTA, CDR2 FQGNSA. V lost 5 bases and J lost 6; bases outside the gene matches: 6.

This chain joins TRBV19 and TRBJ2-2; no clear D gene. With 8 bases removed from V and 4 bases from J, the gap between germline ends came to 8 bases. The CDR3 totals 12 residues. Germline CDR1 LNHDA, CDR2 SQIVND (reference sequence). The CDR3 DNA reads TGTGCCAGTCGCGGCAGCACCGGGGAGCTGTTTTTT. It is translated as CASRGSTGELFF.

The genes are TRBV5-1 and TRBJ2-4, with a weak D call TRBD2 (5 bases). Germline V lookup: CDR1 SGHRS, CDR2 YFSETQ. Trimming took off 2 bases at V and 9 bases at J, with 6 bases between the two ends. There are 11 residues in the CDR3. The CDR3 nucleotides are TGCGCCAGCAGCTTTGGAGGCATTCAGTACTTC. Its protein is CASSFGGIQYF.

The chain links TRBV5-1 to TRBJ1-1, with TRBD1 matching over 11 bases. This CDR3 comprises 14 residues. Germline V gives CDR1 SGHRS, CDR2 YFSETQ. V lost 4 bases and J lost 5; bases outside the gene matches: 4. The CDR3 protein is CASSPDRGQTEAFF. The CDR3 DNA sequence: TGCGCCAGCAGCCCGGACAGGGGGCAAACTGAAGCTTTCTTT.

In this sample, this clone turned up a few times. The chain combines TRBV25-1 with TRBJ2-3; 10 bases map to TRBD2. This CDR3 has 15 amino acids. Trimming cost V 8 bases and J 3 bases; bases outside gene matches: 8. Germline V CDR1 and CDR2: MGHDK, SYGVNS. CDR3 nucleotides: TGTGCCAGCCAAACTAGCGGGGAAGTGACAGATACGCAGTATTTT. Amino acids: CASQTSGEVTDTQYF.

This chain connects TRBV5-1 to TRBJ1-1, with unresolved D. V was clipped by 7 bases and J by 7 bases, with 11 bases between them. This CDR3 has 11 residues. CDR1 and CDR2 from the germline V gene are SGHRS and YFSETQ. CDR3 sequence reads: CASHGEYEAFF. In nucleotides, the CDR3 is TGCGCCAGCCACGGGGAATATGAAGCTTTCTTT.

This rearrangement joins TRBV5-1 to TRBJ2-3; D is ambiguous. CDR1 and CDR2 from the germline V gene are SGHRS and YFSETQ. V gave up 0 bases and J gave up 1 base, with 9 bases separating them. This CDR3 is built from 15 residues. CDR3 in amino acids: CASSLGSRRTDTQYF. In DNA, the CDR3 is TGCGCCAGCAGCTTGGGGAGTCGACGCACAGATACGCAGTATTTT.

The genes are TRBV5-4 and TRBJ2-7; D is uncertain. Trimming pared 2 bases from V and 2 bases from J, leaving 5 bases between. Germline V gives CDR1 SGHNT, CDR2 YYREEE (reference sequence). The CDR3 spans 12 residues. The chain's CDR3 is CASSFDTYEQYF. DNA of the CDR3: TGTGCCAGCAGCTTCGACACCTACGAGCAGTACTTC.

This chain links TRBV29-1 with TRBJ1-2; tentatively, D is TRBD1 (6 bases). V lost 5 bases, J lost 4 bases, and 11 bases lay in between. Looked up from germline, CDR1 is SQVTM and CDR2 is ANQGSEA. This CDR3 comprises 12 residues. The CDR3 sequence is CSVRTAPYGYTF. The CDR3 DNA sequence: TGCAGCGTTAGGACAGCGCCCTATGGCTACACCTTC.

This chain uses TRBV4-1 with TRBJ1-1; 9 bases are a match to TRBD1. This CDR3 spans 15 amino acids. Germline V gene sequence: CDR1 MGHRA, CDR2 YSYEKL. J lost 1 base, V lost 3 bases, and 3 bases had no gene match. The CDR3 DNA sequence: TGCGCCAGCAGCCAGGGACAGGGAACGAACACTGAAGCTTTCTTT. This sequence encodes CASSQGQGTNTEAFF.

V is TRBV9 and J is TRBJ2-6, with TRBD2 as a possible D gene (5 bases). Germline CDR1 reads SGDLS; CDR2 reads YYNGEE. The V gene lost 5 bases and the J gene lost 4 bases, with 13 bases spanning the gap. CDR3 length: 15 amino acids. CDR3 in amino acids: CASSGLAGGANVLTF. CDR3 coding DNA: TGTGCCAGCAGTGGCTTGGCGGGCGGGGCCAACGTCCTGACTTTC.

The chain joins TRBV4-3 to TRBJ2-1; 8 bases map to TRBD2. Germline loops: CDR1 LGHNA, CDR2 YSLEER. The CDR3 totals 16 residues. The junction had 12 bases not matched to a gene; V was cut back by 3 bases and J by 8 bases. Here the CDR3 reads CASSQGPGLGLHEQFF. For the CDR3, the DNA is TGCGCCAGCAGCCAGGGTCCGGGACTAGGACTCCATGAGCAGTTCTTC.

The CDR3 nucleotides read TGTGCCAGCAGCCGCACCCGGGGGACAGGTCCCGCCGGCGAGCAGTACTTC. Protein product: CASSRTRGTGPAGEQYF. The V call is TRBV4-2, the J call TRBJ2-7; 8 bases align to TRBD1. Per germline, CDR1 LGHNA and CDR2 YNFKEQ. The CDR3 covers 17 residues. Germline trimming cut 4 bases from V and 6 bases from J; bases unmatched to any gene: 17.

This clone was recorded a few times. The rearrangement joins TRBV29-1 to TRBJ1-4, with 7 nucleotides matching TRBD1. Losses at the gene ends were 6 bases for V and 4 bases for J; bases not matched to a gene: 8. The CDR3 has 14 residues. CDR1 is SQVTM and CDR2 is ANQGSEA in the germline V gene. CDR3 nucleotide sequence: TGCAGCGTACAAAAGGGACAGTTTAATGAAAAACTGTTTTTT. This codes for CSVQKGQFNEKLFF.

This clone was seen a few times. The genes are TRBV28 and TRBJ2-7; TRBD2 matches at 13 bases. Unmatched junction bases numbered 5, after V lost 8 bases and J lost 4 bases. The germline CDR1 and CDR2 sequences are MDHEN and SYDVKM. CDR3 length: 14 amino acids. The CDR3 nucleotides read TGTGCCAGCGGACTAGCGGGAGTAAATTACGAGCAGTACTTC. This codes for CASGLAGVNYEQYF.

J is TRBJ1-1 and V is TRBV5-1, with D perhaps TRBD1 (6 bases). Trimming shortened V by 3 bases and J by 7 bases, and 13 bases separated the two germline ends. CDR1 and CDR2 from the germline V gene are SGHRS and YFSETQ. The CDR3 loop spans 13 amino acids. The CDR3 loop reads CASSSPGHYEAFF. Written as DNA, the CDR3 is TGCGCCAGCAGCTCGCCGGGACACTATGAAGCTTTCTTT.

This clone was detected a few times. The genes are TRBV4-1 and TRBJ2-1; 10 bases fit TRBD2. This CDR3 spans 17 amino acids. Germline CDR1 and CDR2: MGHRA and YSYEKL. J lost 0 bases, V lost 0 bases, and 2 bases had no gene match. The chain's CDR3 is CASSQDPSGSSYNEQFF. In DNA form, the CDR3 reads TGCGCCAGCAGCCAAGACCCTAGCGGGAGCTCCTACAATGAGCAGTTCTTC.

The chain carries TRBV2 and TRBJ1-2; the D gene is possibly TRBD1 (6 bases). Trimming left V 5 bases short and J 3 bases short, with 13 bases between. The CDR3 is 14 residues long. The germline V gene encodes CDR1 SNHLY and CDR2 FYNNEI. The CDR3 bases are TGTGCCAGCAGTTTACAGGGTAGTCACTATGGCTACACCTTC. Residues: CASSLQGSHYGYTF.

The chain carries TRBV2 and TRBJ1-5; 7 bases fit TRBD1. Germline CDR1 reads SNHLY; CDR2 reads FYNNEI. The J segment lost 5 bases and the V segment lost 6 bases, leaving 7 bases of the junction unmatched. The length of the CDR3 is 14 residues. CDR3 sequence: CASRRGQADQPQHF. The CDR3, as DNA: TGTGCCAGCAGGAGAGGACAGGCGGATCAGCCCCAGCATTTT.